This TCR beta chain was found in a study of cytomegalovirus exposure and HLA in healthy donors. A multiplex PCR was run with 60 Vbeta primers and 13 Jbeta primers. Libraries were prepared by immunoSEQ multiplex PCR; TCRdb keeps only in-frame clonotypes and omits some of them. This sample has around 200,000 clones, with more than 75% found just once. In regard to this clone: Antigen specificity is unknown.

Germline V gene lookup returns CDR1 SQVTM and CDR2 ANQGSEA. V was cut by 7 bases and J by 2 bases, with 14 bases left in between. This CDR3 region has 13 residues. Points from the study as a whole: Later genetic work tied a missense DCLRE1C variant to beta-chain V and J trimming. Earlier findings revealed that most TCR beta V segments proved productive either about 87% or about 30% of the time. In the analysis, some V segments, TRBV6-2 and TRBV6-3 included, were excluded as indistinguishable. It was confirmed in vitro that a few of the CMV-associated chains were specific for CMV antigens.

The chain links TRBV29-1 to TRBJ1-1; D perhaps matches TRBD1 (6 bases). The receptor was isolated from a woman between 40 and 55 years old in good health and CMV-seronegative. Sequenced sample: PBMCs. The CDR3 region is CSAQGQSNTEAFF. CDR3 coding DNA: TGCAGCGCTCAAGGACAGTCAAACACTGAAGCTTTCTTT.